This T cell receptor beta chain was identified during a study of T cells in Graves' hyperthyroidism and ophthalmopathy. This clonotype was seen ten or more times. For ophthalmopathy patients, the Clinical Activity Score was at least 3 and the NOSPECS grade at least 4; duration was under 3 months. Exclusion criteria comprised uncontrolled infection, other autoimmune disease, pregnancy or lactation. Thyroid ultrasound, orbital computed tomography, clinical symptoms, and serum thyroxine and TRAb underpinned diagnoses. Authors of the study amplified TCR beta CDR3 regions from RNA transcripts. When the TCR CDR3 underwent first-round RT-PCR, the HTBI primer set was used. MiXCR, applied by TCRdb to the multiplex PCR reads, yields one record per CDR3 protein. The sample yields 490,000 or so distinct CDR3 sequences, just under 20% seen once. Material: blood. This clonotype was sampled from a man aged 40-49 years with Graves' ophthalmopathy.

Written as DNA, the CDR3 is TGTGCCAGCAGCCAAGCAGGACACTCCTACAATGAGCAGTTCTTC. Its protein product is CASSQAGHSYNEQFF. The chain carries TRBV3-1 and TRBJ2-1, with D tentatively TRBD1 (5 bases). Germline-derived CDR1 and CDR2 are LGHDT and YNNKEL (reference sequence). This CDR3 has 15 residues. The germline V and J ends were trimmed by 1 base and 0 bases, with 7 bases remaining between them.